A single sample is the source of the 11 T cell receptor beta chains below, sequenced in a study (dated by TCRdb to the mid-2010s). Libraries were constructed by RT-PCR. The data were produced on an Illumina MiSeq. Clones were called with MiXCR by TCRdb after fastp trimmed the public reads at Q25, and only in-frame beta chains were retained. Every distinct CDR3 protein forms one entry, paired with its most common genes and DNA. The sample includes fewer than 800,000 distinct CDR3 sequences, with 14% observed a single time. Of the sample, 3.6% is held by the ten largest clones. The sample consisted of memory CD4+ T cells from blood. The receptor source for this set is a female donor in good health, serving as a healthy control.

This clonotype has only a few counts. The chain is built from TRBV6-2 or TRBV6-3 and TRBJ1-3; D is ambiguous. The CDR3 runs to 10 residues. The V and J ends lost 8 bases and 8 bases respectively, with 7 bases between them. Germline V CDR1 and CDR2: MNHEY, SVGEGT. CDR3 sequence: CASGDYTIYF. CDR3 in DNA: TGTGCCAGCGGAGACTACACCATATATTTT.

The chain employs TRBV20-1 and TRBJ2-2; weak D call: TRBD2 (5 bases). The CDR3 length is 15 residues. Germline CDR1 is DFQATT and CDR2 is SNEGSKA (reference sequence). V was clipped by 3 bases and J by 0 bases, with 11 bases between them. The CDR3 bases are TGCAGTGCTAGTGCCAGCGGAACGAACACCGGGGAGCTGTTTTTT. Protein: CSASASGTNTGELFF.

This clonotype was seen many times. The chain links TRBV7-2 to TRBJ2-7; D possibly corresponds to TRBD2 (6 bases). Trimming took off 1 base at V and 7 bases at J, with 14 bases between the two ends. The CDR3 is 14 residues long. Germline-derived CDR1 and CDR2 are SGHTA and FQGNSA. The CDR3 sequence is CASSLESSAGEQYF. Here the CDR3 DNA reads TGTGCCAGCAGCTTAGAGTCGTCGGCGGGGGAGCAGTACTTC.

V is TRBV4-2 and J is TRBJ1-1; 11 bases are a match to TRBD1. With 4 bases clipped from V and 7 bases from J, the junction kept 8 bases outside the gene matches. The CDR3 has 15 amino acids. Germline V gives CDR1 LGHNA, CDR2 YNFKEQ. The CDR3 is CASSRGQGDYNEAFF. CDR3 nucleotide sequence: TGTGCCAGCAGCCGGGGACAGGGGGACTACAATGAAGCTTTCTTT.

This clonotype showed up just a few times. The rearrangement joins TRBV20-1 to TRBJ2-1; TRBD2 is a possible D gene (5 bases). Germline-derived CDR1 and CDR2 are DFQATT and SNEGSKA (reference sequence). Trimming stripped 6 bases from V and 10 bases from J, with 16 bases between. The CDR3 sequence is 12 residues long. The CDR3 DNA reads TGCAGTGCCCCCCGGGGAAAAGGGGAGCAGTTCTTC. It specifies CSAPRGKGEQFF.

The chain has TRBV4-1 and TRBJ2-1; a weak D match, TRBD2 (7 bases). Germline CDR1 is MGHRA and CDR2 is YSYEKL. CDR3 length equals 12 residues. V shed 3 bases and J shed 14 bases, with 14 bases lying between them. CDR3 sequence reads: CASSHLPGGEFF. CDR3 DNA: TGCGCCAGCAGCCATCTACCGGGGGGCGAGTTCTTC.

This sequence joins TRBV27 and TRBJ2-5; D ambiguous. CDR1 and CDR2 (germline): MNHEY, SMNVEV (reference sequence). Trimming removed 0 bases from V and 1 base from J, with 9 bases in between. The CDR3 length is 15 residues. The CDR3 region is CASSLSRQIQETQYF. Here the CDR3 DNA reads TGTGCCAGCAGTTTATCTCGGCAGATCCAAGAGACCCAGTACTTC.

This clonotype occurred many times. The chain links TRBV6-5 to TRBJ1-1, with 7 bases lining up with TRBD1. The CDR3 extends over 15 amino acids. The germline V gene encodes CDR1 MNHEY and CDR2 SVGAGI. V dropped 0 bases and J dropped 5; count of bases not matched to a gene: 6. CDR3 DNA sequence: TGTGCCAGCAGTTACTCGAGAGGGGGCGAGACTGAAGCTTTCTTT. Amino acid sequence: CASSYSRGGETEAFF.

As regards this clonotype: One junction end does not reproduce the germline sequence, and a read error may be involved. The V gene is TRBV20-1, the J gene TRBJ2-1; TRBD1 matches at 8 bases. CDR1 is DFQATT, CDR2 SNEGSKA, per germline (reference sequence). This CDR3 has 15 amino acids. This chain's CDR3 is CSAQPGTGSHNEQFF. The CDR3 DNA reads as TGCAGTGCGCAACCCGGGACAGGCTCCCACAATGAGCAGTTCTTC.

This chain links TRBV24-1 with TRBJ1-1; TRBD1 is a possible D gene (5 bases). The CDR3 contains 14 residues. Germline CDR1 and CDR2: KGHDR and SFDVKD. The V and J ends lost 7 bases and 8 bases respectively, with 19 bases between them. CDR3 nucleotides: TGTGCCACCAGAGAGAGCAGGGAAGGTAGGGAAGCTTTCTTT. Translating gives CATRESREGREAFF.

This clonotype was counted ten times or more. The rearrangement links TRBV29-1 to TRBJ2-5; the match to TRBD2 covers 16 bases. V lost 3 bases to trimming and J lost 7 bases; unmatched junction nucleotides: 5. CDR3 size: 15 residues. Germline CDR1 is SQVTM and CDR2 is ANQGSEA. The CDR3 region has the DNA TGCAGCGTTGAGGGACTAGCGGGAGGGATTGGGACCCAGTACTTC. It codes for CSVEGLAGGIGTQYF. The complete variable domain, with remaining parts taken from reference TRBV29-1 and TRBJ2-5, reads SAVISQKPSRDICQRGTSLTIQCQVDSQVTMMFWYRQQPGQSLTLIATANQGSEATYESGFVIDKFPISRPNLTFSTLTVSNMSPEDSSIYLCSVEGLAGGIGTQYFGPGTRLLVL.